This TCR beta chain was found in a study of shared clonotypes between healthy human individuals. On this clone itself: The antigen is undetermined.

The test was conducted at deep level. In the sorted-subset replicate PCRs, 200 ng DNA, 30,000 or so T cell genomes, was used. Profiling relied on immunoSEQ multiplex PCR, and the TCRdb table lists in-frame clones only, not all of them. The sample yields around 1.1 million clones, around 82% seen once. Trimming pared 4 bases from V and 6 bases from J, leaving 6 bases between. Looked up from germline, CDR1 is SGHTA and CDR2 is FQGTGA. The CDR3 has 12 residues. Study results and limitations: Memory subsets generally showed lower estimated richness than naive subsets. Roughly 5% of naive CD4 clonotypes were shared across a few donors.

The source material was memory CD4+ T cells from PBMCs. Subset meaning: CD45RA-negative fraction. The V gene is TRBV7-3, the J gene TRBJ2-2, with D unclear. The sequence was obtained from a man younger than 30 in good health. Some clones in this sample may be carry-over from other donors' samples. The CDR3 loop reads CASSSQAGELFF. For the CDR3, the DNA is TGTGCCAGCAGCTCTCAAGCCGGGGAGCTGTTTTTT.